This T cell receptor beta chain was sequenced in a study of PD-1 blockade in classical Hodgkin lymphoma. For the study at large: Patients were administered nivolumab (3 mg/kg intravenously) every 2 weeks. Study findings and constraints: The authors have not defined what causes the repertoire differences, possibly disease activity or prior therapy.

As regards this clone: Its cognate antigen is unknown.

TCRdb keeps only in-frame clones here, not all; method: immunoSEQ multiplex PCR. The data contain just over 60,000 clones, approximately 88% of them singletons. Each of the patients experienced relapse following autologous stem cell transplantation, and their brentuximab vedotin exposure differed. J gave up 5 bases and V 2 bases, and 4 bases lay outside the gene matches. This CDR3 is 14 amino acids long. Germline CDR1 and CDR2: SQVTM and ANQGSEA. This chain uses TRBV29-1 with TRBJ2-5, with 11 bases aligning to TRBD2. Sequenced material: peripheral blood mononuclear cells (PBMCs), taken at baseline. The receptor was isolated from a human donor with classical Hodgkin lymphoma. In DNA form, the CDR3 reads TGCAGCGTTGAAACTAGCGGGGGTTGGGAGACCCAGTACTTC. Protein sequence: CSVETSGGWETQYF.